This is a list of T cell receptor beta chains from one sample in a study of T cell responses to AZD1222 COVID-19 vaccine. Profiling relied on immunoSEQ multiplex PCR, and the TCRdb table lists in-frame clones only, not all of them. This repertoire shows nearly 35,000 clones, approximately 80% found once; its top ten account for around 4.5%. Material: peripheral blood, obtained 28 days after the second AZD1222 dose. The receptors originated from an adult who received the AZD1222 COVID-19 vaccine. Both conserved end residues are part of each CDR3. The size field is filled for only some rows; it gives once, few, many or a size class.

abundance	v_gene	j_gene	CDR3aa
-	TRBV4-1	TRBJ1-4	CASSLPGVEKLFF
-	TRBV7-2	TRBJ2-5	CASSLAGALATQYF
-	TRBV27	TRBJ1-1	CASSSGENTEAFF
-	TRBV7-9	TRBJ1-2	CASSSGGGGYTF
-	TRBV5-1	TRBJ1-2	CASSLDAGTSGGYTF
-	TRBV12-5	TRBJ2-1	CASGANGGARFDEQFF
few	TRBV4-3	TRBJ2-1	CASSQERGHRPGGEQFF
-	TRBV30	TRBJ2-5	CAWGIPRETQYF
-	TRBV24-1	TRBJ2-3	CATSDAGTGVTDTQYF
-	TRBV27	TRBJ2-3	CASSLSYAYTQYF
once	TRBV19	TRBJ2-1	CASSMGLAGRNEQFF
-	TRBV19	TRBJ1-2	CASSMSGDYGYTF
-	TRBV4-2	TRBJ2-5	CASSPVISGYQETQYF
-	TRBV9	TRBJ2-2	CASSVDGDTGELFF
-	TRBV6-5	TRBJ1-5	CASRAQGVSNQPQHF
-	TRBV29-1	TRBJ1-2	CSVTNSGAVGYTF
-	TRBV5-3	TRBJ1-5	CARSKETGFEQPQHF
-	TRBV11-2	TRBJ2-1	CASSLVRAEQFF
few	TRBV6-5	TRBJ2-5	CASSRTGKETQYF
few	TRBV7-9	TRBJ2-1	CASSSSGTGGEFF
-	TRBV4-1	TRBJ2-3	CASSQESGGLSSTDTQYF
-	TRBV30	TRBJ1-3	CAWSVRGVFGNTIYF
-	TRBV18	TRBJ1-3	CASSPQRPGNGGNTIYF
-	TRBV28	TRBJ2-3	CASSFRTGSYF
-	TRBV18	TRBJ1-1	CASSPPEGLRAFF
-	TRBV7-2	TRBJ2-5	CASSLYAGRQETQYF